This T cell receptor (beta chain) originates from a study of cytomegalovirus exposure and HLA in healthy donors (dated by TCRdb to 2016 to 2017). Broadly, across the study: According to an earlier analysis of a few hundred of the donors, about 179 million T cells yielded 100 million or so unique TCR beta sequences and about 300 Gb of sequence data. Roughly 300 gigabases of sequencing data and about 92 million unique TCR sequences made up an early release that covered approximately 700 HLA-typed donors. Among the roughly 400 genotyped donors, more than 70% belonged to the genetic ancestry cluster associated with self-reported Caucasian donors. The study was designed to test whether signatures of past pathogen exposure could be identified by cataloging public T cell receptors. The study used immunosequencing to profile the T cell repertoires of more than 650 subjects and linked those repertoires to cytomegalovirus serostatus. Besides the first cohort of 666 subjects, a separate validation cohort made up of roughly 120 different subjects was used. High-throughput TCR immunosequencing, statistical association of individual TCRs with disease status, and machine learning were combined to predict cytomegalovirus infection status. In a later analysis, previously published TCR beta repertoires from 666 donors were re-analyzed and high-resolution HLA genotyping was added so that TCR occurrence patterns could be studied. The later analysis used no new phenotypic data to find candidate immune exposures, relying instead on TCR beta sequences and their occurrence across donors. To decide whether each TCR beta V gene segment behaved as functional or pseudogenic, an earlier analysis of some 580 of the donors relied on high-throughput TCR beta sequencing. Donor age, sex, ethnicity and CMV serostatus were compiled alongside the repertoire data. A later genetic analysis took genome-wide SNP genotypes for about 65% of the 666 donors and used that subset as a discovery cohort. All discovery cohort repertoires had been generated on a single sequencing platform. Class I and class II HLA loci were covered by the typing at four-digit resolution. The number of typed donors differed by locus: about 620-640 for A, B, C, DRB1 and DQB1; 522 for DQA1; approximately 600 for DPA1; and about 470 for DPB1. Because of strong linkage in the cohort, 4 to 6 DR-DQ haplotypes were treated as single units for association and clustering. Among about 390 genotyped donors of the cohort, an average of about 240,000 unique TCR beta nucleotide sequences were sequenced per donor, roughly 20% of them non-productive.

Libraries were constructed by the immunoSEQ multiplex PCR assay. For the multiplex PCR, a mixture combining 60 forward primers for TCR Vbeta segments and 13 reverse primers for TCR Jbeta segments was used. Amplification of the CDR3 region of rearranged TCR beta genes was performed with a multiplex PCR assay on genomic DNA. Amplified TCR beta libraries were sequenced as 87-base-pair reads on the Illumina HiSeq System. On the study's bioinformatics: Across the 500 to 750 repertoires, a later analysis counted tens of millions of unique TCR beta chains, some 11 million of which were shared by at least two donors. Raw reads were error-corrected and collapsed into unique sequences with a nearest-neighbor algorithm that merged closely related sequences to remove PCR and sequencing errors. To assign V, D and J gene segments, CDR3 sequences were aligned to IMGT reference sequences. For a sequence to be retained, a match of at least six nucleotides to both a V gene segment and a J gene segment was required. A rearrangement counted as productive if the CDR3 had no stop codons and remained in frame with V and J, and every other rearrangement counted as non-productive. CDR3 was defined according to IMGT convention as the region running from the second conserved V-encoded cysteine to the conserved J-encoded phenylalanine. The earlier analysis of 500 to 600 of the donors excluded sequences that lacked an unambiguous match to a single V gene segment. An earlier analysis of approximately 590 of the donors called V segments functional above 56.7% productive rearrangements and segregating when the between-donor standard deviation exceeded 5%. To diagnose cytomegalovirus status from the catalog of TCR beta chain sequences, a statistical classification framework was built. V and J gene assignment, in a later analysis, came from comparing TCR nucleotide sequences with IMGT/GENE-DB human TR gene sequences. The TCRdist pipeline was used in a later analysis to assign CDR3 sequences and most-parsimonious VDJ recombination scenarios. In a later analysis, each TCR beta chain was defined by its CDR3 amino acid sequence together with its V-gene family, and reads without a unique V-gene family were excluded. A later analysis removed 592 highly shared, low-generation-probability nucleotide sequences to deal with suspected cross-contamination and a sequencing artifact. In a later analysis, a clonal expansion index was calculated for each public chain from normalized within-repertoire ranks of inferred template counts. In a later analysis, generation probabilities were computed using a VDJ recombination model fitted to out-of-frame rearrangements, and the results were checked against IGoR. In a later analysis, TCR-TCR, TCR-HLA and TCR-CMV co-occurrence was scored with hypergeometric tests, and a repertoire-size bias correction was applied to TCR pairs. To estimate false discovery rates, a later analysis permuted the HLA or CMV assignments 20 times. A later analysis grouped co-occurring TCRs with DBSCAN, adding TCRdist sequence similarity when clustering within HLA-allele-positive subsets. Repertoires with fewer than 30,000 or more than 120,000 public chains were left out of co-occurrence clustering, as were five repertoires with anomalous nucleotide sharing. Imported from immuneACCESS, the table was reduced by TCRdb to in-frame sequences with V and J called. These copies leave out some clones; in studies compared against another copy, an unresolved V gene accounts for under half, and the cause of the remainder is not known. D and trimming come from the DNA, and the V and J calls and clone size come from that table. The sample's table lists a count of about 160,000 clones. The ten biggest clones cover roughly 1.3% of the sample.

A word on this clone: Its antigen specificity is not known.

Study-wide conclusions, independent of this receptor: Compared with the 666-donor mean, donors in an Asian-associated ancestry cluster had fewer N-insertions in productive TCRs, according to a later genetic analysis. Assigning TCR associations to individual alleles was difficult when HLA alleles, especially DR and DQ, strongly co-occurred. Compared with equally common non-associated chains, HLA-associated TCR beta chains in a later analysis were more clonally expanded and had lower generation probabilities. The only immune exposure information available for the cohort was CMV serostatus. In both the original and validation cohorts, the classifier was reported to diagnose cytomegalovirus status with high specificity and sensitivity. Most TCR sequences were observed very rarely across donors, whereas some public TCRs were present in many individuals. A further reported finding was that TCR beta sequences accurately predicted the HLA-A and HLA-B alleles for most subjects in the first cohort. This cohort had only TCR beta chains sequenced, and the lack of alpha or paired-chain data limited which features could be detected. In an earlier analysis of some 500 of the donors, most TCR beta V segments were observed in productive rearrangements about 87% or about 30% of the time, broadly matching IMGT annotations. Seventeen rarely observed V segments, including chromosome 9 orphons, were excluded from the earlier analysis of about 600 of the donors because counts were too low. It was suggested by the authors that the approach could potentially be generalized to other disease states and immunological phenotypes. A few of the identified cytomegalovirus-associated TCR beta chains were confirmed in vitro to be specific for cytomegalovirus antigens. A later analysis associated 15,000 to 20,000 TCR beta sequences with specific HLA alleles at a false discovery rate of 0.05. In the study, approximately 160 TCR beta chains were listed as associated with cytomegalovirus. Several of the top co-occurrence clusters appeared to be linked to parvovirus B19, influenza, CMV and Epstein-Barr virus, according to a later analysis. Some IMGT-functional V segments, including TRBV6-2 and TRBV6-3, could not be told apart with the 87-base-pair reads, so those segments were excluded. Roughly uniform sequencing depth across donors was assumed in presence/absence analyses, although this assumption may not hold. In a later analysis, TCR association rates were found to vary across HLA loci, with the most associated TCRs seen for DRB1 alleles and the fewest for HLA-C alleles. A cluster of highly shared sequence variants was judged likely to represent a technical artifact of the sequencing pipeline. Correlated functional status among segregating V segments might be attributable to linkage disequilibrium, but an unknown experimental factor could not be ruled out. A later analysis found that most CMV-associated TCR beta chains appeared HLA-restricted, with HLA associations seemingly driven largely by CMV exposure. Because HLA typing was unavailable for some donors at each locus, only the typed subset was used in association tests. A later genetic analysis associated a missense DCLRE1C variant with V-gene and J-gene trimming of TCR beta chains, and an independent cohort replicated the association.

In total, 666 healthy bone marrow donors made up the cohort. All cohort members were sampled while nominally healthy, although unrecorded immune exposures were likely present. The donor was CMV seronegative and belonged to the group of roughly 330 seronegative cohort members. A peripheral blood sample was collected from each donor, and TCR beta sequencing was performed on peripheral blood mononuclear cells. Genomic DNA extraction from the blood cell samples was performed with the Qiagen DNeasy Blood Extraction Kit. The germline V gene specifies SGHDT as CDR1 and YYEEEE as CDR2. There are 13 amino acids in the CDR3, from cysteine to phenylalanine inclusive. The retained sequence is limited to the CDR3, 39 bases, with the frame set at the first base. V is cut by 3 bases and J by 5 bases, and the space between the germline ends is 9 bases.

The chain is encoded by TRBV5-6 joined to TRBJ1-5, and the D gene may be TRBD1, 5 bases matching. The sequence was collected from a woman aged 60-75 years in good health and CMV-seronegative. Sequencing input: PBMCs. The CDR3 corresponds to CASSWGVDQPQHF. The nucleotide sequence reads TGTGCCAGCAGCTGGGGGGTGGATCAGCCCCAGCATTTT. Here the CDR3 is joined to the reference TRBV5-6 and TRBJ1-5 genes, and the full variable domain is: DAGVTQSPTHLIKTRGQQVTLRCSPKSGHDTVSWYQQALGQGPQFIFQYYEEEERQRGNFPDRFSGHQFPNYSSELNVNALLLGDSALYLCASSWGVDQPQHFGDGTRLSIL.